These 17 T cell receptor beta chains were all obtained from the same sample, sequenced in a study of cytomegalovirus exposure and HLA in healthy donors. The PCR ran on 60 Vbeta and 13 Jbeta primers. Produced via immunoSEQ multiplex PCR; TCRdb's table is partial and in-frame only. The data show 200,000 to 300,000 clones, approximately 84% seen once. Sequenced: PBMCs. All receptors come from a girl aged 2 to 10 in good health and CMV-seronegative.

The chain uses TRBV30 and TRBJ1-5; D may be TRBD1 (6 bases). CDR1 is GTSNPN and CDR2 is SVGIG in the germline V gene (reference sequence). The CDR3 consists of 13 residues. Trimming left V 1 base short and J 3 bases short, with 7 bases between. The CDR3 nucleotides are TGTGCCTGGAGTGGACAGGTCAATCAGCCCCAGCATTTT. Amino acids: CAWSGQVNQPQHF.

The V gene is TRBV27, the J gene TRBJ1-1; 7 positions agree with TRBD1. The CDR3 length is 17 residues. Germline V CDR1 and CDR2: MNHEY, SMNVEV (reference sequence). Losses at the gene ends were 3 bases for V and 12 bases for J; bases not matched to a gene: 22. The CDR3 sequence is CASSFYPHDRARVETFF. CDR3 nucleotides: TGTGCCAGCAGTTTCTATCCGCACGACAGGGCGCGCGTCGAGACTTTCTTT.

Only a few counts were recorded for this clone. The chain employs TRBV7-9 and TRBJ2-3; D unclear. CDR1 and CDR2 from the germline V gene are SEHNR and FQNEAQ (reference sequence). This CDR3 has 14 amino acids. The V end was cut by 5 bases, the J end by 0 bases, with 9 bases between. The CDR3, as DNA: TGTGCCAGCAGCATTCGGAGTAGCACAGATACGCAGTATTTT. The encoded protein is CASSIRSSTDTQYF.

The chain is built from TRBV6-1 and TRBJ1-4; D not certain. Germline V lookup: CDR1 MNHNS, CDR2 SASEGT. The CDR3 is made up of 15 amino acids. V was cut by 6 bases and J by 5 bases, with 16 bases left in between. The CDR3 spells CASRDFRVGNEKLFF. The CDR3 DNA sequence: TGTGCCAGCAGGGACTTTCGCGTGGGGAATGAAAAACTGTTTTTT.

This clone was counted between two and nine times. The CDR3 coding sequence is TGTGCCAGCAGCTTTTCATACCAGAGGGAAGCTTTCTTT. Its protein is CASSFSYQREAFF. V and J are TRBV5-4 and TRBJ1-1, with unresolved D. This CDR3 has 13 residues. Trimming pared 2 bases from V and 8 bases from J, leaving 13 bases between. Germline values: CDR1 SGHNT, CDR2 YYREEE (reference sequence).

The chain carries TRBV6-1 and TRBJ1-4; 7 bases line up with TRBD1. Per the germline V gene, CDR1 is MNHNS and CDR2 is SASEGT. This CDR3 contains 15 residues. Trimming removed 6 bases from V and 1 base from J; junction bases left unmatched: 5. CDR3 protein: CASRGQRGTNEKLFF. In DNA, the CDR3 is TGTGCCAGCAGGGGACAGAGGGGAACTAATGAAAAACTGTTTTTT.

This clone came up once. The V and J genes are TRBV25-1 and TRBJ2-5, with 8 bases fitting TRBD2. Trimming cost V 2 bases and J 13 bases; bases outside gene matches: 15. Germline CDR1 is MGHDK and CDR2 is SYGVNS. The CDR3 length is 15 residues. The CDR3 is CASSERGLPGTSLYF. CDR3 bases: TGTGCCAGCAGTGAAAGGGGCCTCCCCGGGACTAGTCTGTACTTC. The whole variable domain, filled in from reference TRBV25-1 and TRBJ2-5, reads EADIYQTPRYLVIGTGKKITLECSQTMGHDKMYWYQQDPGMELHLIHYSYGVNSTEKGDLSSESTVSRIRTEHFPLTLESARPSHTSQYLCASSERGLPGTSLYFGPGTRLLVL.

The chain uses TRBV2 and TRBJ1-5; 9 bases align to TRBD1. V dropped 5 bases and J dropped 4; count of bases not matched to a gene: 3. The CDR3 consists of 14 residues. CDR1 is SNHLY and CDR2 is FYNNEI in the germline V gene. The DNA for the CDR3 is TGTGCCAGCAGTCTACAGGGGGCGAATCAGCCCCAGCATTTT. This sequence encodes CASSLQGANQPQHF.

V is TRBV7-8 and J is TRBJ2-5, with D possibly being TRBD2 (6 bases). Germline V gene data show CDR1 as SGHVS and CDR2 as FQNEAQ. With 2 bases removed from V and 5 bases from J, the gap between germline ends came to 12 bases. The CDR3 is 14 amino acids. The CDR3 region has the DNA TGTGCCAGCAGCTTAAACATCCGGGGGGAGACCCAGTACTTC. Translating it yields CASSLNIRGETQYF.

The rearrangement uses TRBV4-2 and TRBJ1-2; D uncertain. The CDR3 runs 15 residues. Germline lookup yields CDR1 LGHNA and CDR2 YNFKEQ. V was trimmed by 3 bases and J by 0 bases, leaving 11 bases between them. The CDR3 DNA reads as TGTGCCAGCAGCCAGGAGGTATTAGCTAACTATGGCTACACCTTC. Its translation: CASSQEVLANYGYTF.

This chain connects TRBV27 to TRBJ2-3; D is perhaps TRBD2 (5 bases). The V gene's germline CDR1 is MNHEY and CDR2 SMNVEV (reference sequence). The V gene lost 7 bases and the J gene lost 1 base, with 18 bases spanning the gap. The CDR3 is 16 residues long. CDR3 coding DNA: TGTGCCAGCAACCTCCCGGGCCCGAGGGGCACAGATACGCAGTATTTT. It yields the protein CASNLPGPRGTDTQYF.

Here the CDR3 reads CASSETGPRNTGELFF. The DNA of the CDR3 is TGTGCCAGCAGTGAAACAGGCCCTAGAAACACCGGGGAGCTGTTTTTT. V is TRBV2 and J is TRBJ2-2; tentatively, D is TRBD1 (5 bases). The CDR3 is 16 residues long. V was clipped by 2 bases and J by 2 bases, with 12 bases between them. Germline CDR1 reads SNHLY; CDR2 reads FYNNEI. The full variable domain, its missing parts supplied by reference TRBV2 and TRBJ2-2, is EPEVTQTPSHQVTQMGQEVILRCVPISNHLYFYWYRQILGQKVEFLVSFYNNEISEKSEIFDDQFSVERPDGSNFTLKIRSTKLEDSAMYFCASSETGPRNTGELFFGEGSRLTVL.

The V and J genes are TRBV9 and TRBJ2-1; perhaps TRBD2 as D (7 bases). Deletions cut 0 bases from V and 8 bases from J, with 12 bases between. Germline V gene sequence: CDR1 SGDLS, CDR2 YYNGEE. This CDR3 is built from 14 residues. Here the CDR3 DNA reads TGTGCCAGCAGCGTAGGGGGGGAGGGGGATGAGCAGTTCTTC. Amino acids: CASSVGGEGDEQFF.

This clone was recorded only once. The V and J genes are TRBV21-1 and TRBJ1-1; TRBD1 was called by the table and not checked on the DNA. TRBV21-1 is a recognized pseudogene. The CDR3 is 15 amino acids. Here the CDR3 DNA reads TGTGCCAGCAGAACCTCAGGGCGTCTGAACACTGAAGCTTTCTTT. Translated: CASRTSGRLNTEAFF.

The rearrangement uses TRBV6-1 and TRBJ2-5; tentatively, D is TRBD2 (5 bases). The germline V gene has CDR1 MNHNS and CDR2 SASEGT. Between the trimmed V and J ends, which lost 6 bases and 5 bases, there was a span of 16 bases. The CDR3 contains 14 residues. The CDR3 bases are TGTGCCAGCAGAAGGCAGCGGACTTCGGAGACCCAGTACTTC. Residues: CASRRQRTSETQYF.

V is TRBV18 and J is TRBJ2-5; 8 bases are shared with TRBD2. The CDR3 totals 15 residues. Germline CDR1 and CDR2: KGHSH and LQKENI. V shed 2 bases, J shed 3 bases, and the junction held 5 bases outside the gene matches. CDR3 DNA: TGTGCCAGCTCACCAGATTCACTAGCGGAAGAGACCCAGTACTTC. Amino acids: CASSPDSLAEETQYF.

The chain uses TRBV7-6 and TRBJ1-1; 8 bases match TRBD1. J gave up 3 bases and V 1 base, and 4 bases lay outside the gene matches. The CDR3 is made up of 15 amino acids. Germline V gene lookup returns CDR1 SGHVS and CDR2 FNYEAQ. The chain's CDR3 is CASSLGTGLDTEAFF. The CDR3 DNA reads as TGTGCCAGCAGCTTAGGGACAGGGTTGGACACTGAAGCTTTCTTT.